This T cell receptor (beta chain) was retrieved from a study of cytomegalovirus exposure and HLA in healthy donors. Study overall: HLA-typed donors were the source of 86 million or so unique TCRs held in an early data release. Whole-study findings and limits: Three of the chains that were CMV-associated were confirmed in vitro to be specific for CMV antigens. Previous analysis showed most TCR beta V segments were productive about 87% or about 30% of the time. Reported results showed that the classifier diagnosed cytomegalovirus status with high specificity and sensitivity.

The CDR3 has 13 residues. Between the trimmed V and J ends, which lost 5 bases and 4 bases, there was a span of 11 bases. The germline gives CDR1 LNHDA, CDR2 SQIVND (reference sequence). Primers: 60 Vbeta forward and 13 Jbeta reverse. Produced via immunoSEQ multiplex PCR; TCRdb's table is partial and in-frame only. The sample contains 120,000 or so clones, 78% of which appear only once. A word on this clone: Its antigen is unknown.

The specimen sequenced was PBMCs. This chain links TRBV19 with TRBJ1-2, with D unresolved. The sequence was obtained from a woman aged 30 to 39 in good health and CMV-seronegative. In DNA form, the CDR3 reads TGTGCCAGTAGTCCCCTAGGAGTCTATGGCTACACCTTC. Amino acids: CASSPLGVYGYTF.